This T cell receptor beta chain was sequenced in a study of blood T cell repertoires in COVID-19. Looking at the study overall: Samples representing acute and convalescent COVID-19 were sourced from the United States, Italy and Spain. PBMCs, B-cell-depleted T cells, or T cells provided the cDNA or gDNA that made up the material.

In the original workflow: Scientists estimated how many nucleated cells there were by amplifying reference gene primers. Sequencing was performed with immunoSEQ multiplex PCR; in TCRdb, only in-frame clones are kept and a portion is missing. V, J and clone size derive from that table, while D and trimming were established from the DNA sequence. The data hold about 410,000 clones, with 70% to 90% observed a single time. Between the trimmed V and J ends, which lost 3 bases and 5 bases, there was a span of 13 bases. Germline CDR1 reads MNHEY; CDR2 reads SMNVEV (reference sequence). The CDR3 sequence is 14 residues long.

The sequence derives from a woman in her twenties or thirties with active or convalescent COVID-19. The chain couples TRBV27 to TRBJ1-1; no clear D gene. Sequencing was performed on peripheral blood. CDR3 protein: CASSLAGMGTEAFF. The CDR3 bases are TGTGCCAGCAGTTTGGCGGGGATGGGGACTGAAGCTTTCTTT.